This T cell receptor (beta chain) was profiled in a study of regulatory T cells in long-lasting Graves disease. Study observations and caveats: Persistent Graves' patients showed less TCR diversity than newly diagnosed ones.

This CDR3 spans 15 amino acids. Germline V gives CDR1 KGHSH, CDR2 LQKENI. V lost 2 bases and J lost 14, with 19 bases in between. Time point indicated: newly diagnosed GD, antithyroid drugs for less than 3 months. RNA extracted from PBMCs served as the sequencing template. The TCR beta library used iRepertoire HTBI primers with Arm-PCR amplification of CDR3. TCRdb re-called the multiplex PCR reads through MiXCR, storing one row per CDR3 protein. The table has 350,000 to 450,000 distinct CDR3 sequences, about 16% seen once. Regarding this clonotype: As yet, its antigen is unknown. This may come from a read error, since a much larger clone is one base off.

These same data were also listed under a study on T cells in Graves' hyperthyroidism and ophthalmopathy. According to that study: The blood repertoire included most of the expanded thyroid clonotypes above 0.001.

J is TRBJ1-6 and V is TRBV18; possible D gene TRBD1, 5 bases. This TCR came from a woman in her thirties with Graves disease. The sample in question was peripheral blood mononuclear cells (PBMCs), obtained at new diagnosis, from a patient treated with antithyroid drugs. The CDR3, as DNA: TGTGCCAGCTCACCAACGGACGGGGGAAATTCGGCCCTCCACTTT. Encoded protein: CASSPTDGGNSALHF.